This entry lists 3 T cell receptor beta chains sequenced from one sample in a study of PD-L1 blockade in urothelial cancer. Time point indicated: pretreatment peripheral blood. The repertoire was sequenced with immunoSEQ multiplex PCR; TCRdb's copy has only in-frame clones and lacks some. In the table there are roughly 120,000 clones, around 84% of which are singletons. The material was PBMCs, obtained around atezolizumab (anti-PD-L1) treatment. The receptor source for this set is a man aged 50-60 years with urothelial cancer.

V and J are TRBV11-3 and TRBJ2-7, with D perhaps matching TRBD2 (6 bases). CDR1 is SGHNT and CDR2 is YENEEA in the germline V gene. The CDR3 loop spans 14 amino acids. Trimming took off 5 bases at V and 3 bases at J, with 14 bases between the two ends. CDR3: CASSPDPTSYEQYF. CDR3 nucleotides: TGTGCCAGCAGCCCCGACCCGACTAGCTACGAGCAGTACTTC.

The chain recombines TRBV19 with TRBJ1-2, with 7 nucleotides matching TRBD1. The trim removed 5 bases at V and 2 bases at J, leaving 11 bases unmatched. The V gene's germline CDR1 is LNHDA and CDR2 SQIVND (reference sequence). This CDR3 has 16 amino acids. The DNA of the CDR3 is TGTGCCAGTAGTTTAATCCGGGACAGACTGAACTATGGCTACACCTTC. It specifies CASSLIRDRLNYGYTF. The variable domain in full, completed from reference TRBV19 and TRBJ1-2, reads DGGITQSPKYLFRKEGQNVTLSCEQNLNHDAMYWYRQDPGQGLRLIYYSQIVNDFQKGDIAEGYSVSREKKESFPLTVTSAQKNPTAFYLCASSLIRDRLNYGYTFGSGTRLTVV.

The CDR3 loop reads CASSLADSPWPLDEQYF. CDR3 DNA: TGTGCCAGCAGCTTGGCGGACAGCCCCTGGCCACTGGACGAGCAGTACTTC. The chain combines TRBV5-6 with TRBJ2-7; a possible D gene is TRBD1 (6 bases). V lost 0 bases and J lost 5, with 21 bases in between. Germline loops: CDR1 SGHDT, CDR2 YYEEEE. The CDR3 spans 17 residues.